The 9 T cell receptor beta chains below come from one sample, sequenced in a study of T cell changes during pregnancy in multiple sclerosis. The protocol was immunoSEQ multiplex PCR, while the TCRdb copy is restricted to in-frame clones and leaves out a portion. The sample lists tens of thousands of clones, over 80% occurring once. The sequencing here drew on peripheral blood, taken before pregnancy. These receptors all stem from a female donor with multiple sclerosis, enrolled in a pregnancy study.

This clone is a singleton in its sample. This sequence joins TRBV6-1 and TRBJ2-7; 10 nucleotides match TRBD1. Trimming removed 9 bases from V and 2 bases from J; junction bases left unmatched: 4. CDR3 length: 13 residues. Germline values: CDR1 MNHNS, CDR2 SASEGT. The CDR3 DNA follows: TGTGCCAGTCGTGGACAGGGGGCCTACGAGCAGTACTTC. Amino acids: CASRGQGAYEQYF.

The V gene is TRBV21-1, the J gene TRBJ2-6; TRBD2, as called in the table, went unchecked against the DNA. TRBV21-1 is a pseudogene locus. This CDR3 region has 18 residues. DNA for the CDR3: TGTGCCAGCAGCAAAGAAAGCGAGGAGAGGCCTGGGGCCAACGTCCTGACTTTC. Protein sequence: CASSKESEERPGANVLTF.

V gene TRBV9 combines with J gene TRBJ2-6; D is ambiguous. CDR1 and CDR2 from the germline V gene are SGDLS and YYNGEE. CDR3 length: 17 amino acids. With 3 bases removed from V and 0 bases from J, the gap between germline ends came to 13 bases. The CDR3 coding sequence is TGTGCCAGCAGCGCAGGCCCCCCCGGCTCTGGGGCCAACGTCCTGACTTTC. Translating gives CASSAGPPGSGANVLTF.

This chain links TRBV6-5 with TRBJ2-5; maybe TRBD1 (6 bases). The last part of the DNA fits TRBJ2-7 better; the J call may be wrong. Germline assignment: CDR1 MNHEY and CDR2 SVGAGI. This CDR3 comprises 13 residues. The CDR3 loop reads CASSVDRLYEQYF. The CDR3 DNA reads TGTGCCAGCAGTGTAGACAGGCTCTACGAGCAGTACTTC.

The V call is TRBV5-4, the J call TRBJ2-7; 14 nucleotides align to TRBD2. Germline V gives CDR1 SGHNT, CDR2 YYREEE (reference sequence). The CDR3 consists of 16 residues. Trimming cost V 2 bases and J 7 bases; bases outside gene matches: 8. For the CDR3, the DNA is TGTGCCAGCAGCTTTTGGACTAGCGGGAGGACGGGGGAGCAGTACTTC. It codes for CASSFWTSGRTGEQYF.

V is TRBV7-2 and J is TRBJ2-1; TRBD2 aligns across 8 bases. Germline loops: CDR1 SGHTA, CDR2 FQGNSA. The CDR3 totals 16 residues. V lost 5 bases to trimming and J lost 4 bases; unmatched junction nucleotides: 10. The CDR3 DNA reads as TGTGCCAGCAGCCCACCCCGGGCTAGCGGGTACAATGAGCAGTTCTTC. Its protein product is CASSPPRASGYNEQFF.

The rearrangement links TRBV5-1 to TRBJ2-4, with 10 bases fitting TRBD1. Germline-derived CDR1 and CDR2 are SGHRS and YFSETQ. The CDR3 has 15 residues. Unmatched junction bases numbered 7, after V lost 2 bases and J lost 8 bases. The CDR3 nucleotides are TGCGCCAGCAGCTTACGAGGGACAGGGGCGGACATTCAGTACTTC. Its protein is CASSLRGTGADIQYF.

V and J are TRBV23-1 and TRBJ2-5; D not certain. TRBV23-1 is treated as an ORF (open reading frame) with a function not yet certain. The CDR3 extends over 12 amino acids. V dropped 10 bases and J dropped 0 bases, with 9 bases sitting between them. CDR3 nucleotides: TGCGCCAATCAGAGGTACCAAGAGACCCAGTACTTC. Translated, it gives CANQRYQETQYF.

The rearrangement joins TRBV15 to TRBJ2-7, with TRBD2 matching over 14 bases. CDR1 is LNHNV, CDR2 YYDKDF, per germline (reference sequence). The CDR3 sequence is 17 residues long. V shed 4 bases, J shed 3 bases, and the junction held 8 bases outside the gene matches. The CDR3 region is CATSIATSGRASYEQYF. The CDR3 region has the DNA TGTGCCACCAGCATTGCGACTAGCGGGAGGGCCAGCTACGAGCAGTACTTC.